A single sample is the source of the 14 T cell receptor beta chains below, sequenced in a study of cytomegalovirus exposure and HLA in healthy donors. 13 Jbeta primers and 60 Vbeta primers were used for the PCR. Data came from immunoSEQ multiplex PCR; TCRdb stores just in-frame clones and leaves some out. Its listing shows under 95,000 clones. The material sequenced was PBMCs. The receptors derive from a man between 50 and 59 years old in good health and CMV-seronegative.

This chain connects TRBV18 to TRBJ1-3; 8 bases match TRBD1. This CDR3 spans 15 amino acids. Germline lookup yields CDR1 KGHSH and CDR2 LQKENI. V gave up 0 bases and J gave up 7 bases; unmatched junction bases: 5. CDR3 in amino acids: CASSPPTGEANTIYF. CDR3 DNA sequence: TGTGCCAGCTCACCACCGACAGGGGAAGCGAACACCATATATTTT.

Here the CDR3 reads CASSLISGLDRAPPDTQYF. DNA of the CDR3: TGTGCCAGCAGCTTAATTTCCGGATTAGACAGGGCCCCGCCAGATACGCAGTATTTT. This chain uses TRBV13 with TRBJ2-3; 7 nucleotides line up with TRBD1. Germline CDR1 and CDR2: PRHDT and FYEKMQ (reference sequence). CDR3 length: 19 residues. Losses at the gene ends were 2 bases for V and 4 bases for J; bases not matched to a gene: 18. The variable domain in full, completed from reference TRBV13 and TRBJ2-3, reads AAGVIQSPRHLIKEKRETATLKCYPIPRHDTVYWYQQGPGQDPQFLISFYEKMQSDKGSIPDRFSAQQFSDYHSELNMSSLELGDSALYFCASSLISGLDRAPPDTQYFGPGTRLTVL.

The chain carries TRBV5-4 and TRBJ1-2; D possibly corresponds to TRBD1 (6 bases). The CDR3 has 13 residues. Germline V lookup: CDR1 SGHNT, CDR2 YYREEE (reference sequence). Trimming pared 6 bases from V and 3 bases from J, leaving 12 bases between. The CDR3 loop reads CASTGQTHYGYTF. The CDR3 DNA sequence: TGTGCCAGCACTGGACAGACCCACTATGGCTACACCTTC.

In nucleotides, the CDR3 is TGTGCCAGCAGTTTTCCCGACAGGGGGACCGGCTACACCTTC. It translates to CASSFPDRGTGYTF. The chain couples TRBV28 to TRBJ1-2; 9 bases fit TRBD1. With V trimmed by 3 bases and J by 8 bases, 7 bases remained unmatched. The length of the CDR3 is 14 residues. Per the germline V gene, CDR1 is MDHEN and CDR2 is SYDVKM.

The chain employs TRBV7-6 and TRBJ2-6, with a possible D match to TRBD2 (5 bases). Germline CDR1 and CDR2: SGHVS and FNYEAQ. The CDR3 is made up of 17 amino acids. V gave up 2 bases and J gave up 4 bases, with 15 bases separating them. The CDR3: CASSLPSWRRGANVLTF. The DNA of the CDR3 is TGTGCCAGCAGCTTACCCTCCTGGAGGAGGGGGGCCAACGTCCTGACTTTC.

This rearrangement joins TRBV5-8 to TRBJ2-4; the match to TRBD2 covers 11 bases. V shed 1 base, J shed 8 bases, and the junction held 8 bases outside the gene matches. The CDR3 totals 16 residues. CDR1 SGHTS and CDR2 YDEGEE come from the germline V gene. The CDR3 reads CASSLPSGGFGHIQYF. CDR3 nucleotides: TGTGCCAGCAGCTTGCCTAGCGGGGGGTTTGGGCACATTCAGTACTTC.

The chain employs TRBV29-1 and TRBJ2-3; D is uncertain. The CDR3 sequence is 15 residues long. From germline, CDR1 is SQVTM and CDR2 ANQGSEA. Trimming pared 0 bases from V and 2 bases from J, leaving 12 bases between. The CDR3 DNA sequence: TGCAGCGTTGAAGAGGGCACTCACCTCACAGATACGCAGTATTTT. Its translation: CSVEEGTHLTDTQYF.

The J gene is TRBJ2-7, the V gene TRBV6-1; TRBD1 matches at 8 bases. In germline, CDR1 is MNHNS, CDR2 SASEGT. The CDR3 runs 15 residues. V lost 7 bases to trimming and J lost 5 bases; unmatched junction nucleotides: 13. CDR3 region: CASMGISDRGHEQYF. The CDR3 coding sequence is TGTGCCAGCATGGGGATTTCCGACAGGGGCCACGAGCAGTACTTC.

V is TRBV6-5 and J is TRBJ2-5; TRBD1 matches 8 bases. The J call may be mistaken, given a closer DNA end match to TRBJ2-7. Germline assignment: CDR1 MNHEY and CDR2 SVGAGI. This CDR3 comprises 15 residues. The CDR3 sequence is CASSYSDRALSEQYF. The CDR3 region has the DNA TGTGCCAGCAGTTACTCGGACAGGGCGCTGAGCGAGCAGTACTTC.

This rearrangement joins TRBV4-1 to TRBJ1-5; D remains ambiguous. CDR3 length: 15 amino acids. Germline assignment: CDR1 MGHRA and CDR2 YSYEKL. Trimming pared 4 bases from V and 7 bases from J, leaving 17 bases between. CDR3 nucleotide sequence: TGCGCCAGCAGCCCCCGGGAGATTATTGGCCAGCCCCAGCATTTT. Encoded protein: CASSPREIIGQPQHF.

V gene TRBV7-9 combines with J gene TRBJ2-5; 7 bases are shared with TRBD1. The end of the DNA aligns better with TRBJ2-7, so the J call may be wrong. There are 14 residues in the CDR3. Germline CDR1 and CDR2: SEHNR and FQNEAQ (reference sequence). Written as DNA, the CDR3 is TGTGCCAGCAGCCCCCGGACAGGTCGGAACGAGCAGTACTTC. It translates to CASSPRTGRNEQYF.

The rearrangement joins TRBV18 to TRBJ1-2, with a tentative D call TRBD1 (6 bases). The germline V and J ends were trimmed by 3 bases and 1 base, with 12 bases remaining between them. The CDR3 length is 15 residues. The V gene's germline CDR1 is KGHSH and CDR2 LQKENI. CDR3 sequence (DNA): TGTGCCAGCTCACCCAATACAGGGAATAACTATGGCTACACCTTC. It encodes CASSPNTGNNYGYTF.

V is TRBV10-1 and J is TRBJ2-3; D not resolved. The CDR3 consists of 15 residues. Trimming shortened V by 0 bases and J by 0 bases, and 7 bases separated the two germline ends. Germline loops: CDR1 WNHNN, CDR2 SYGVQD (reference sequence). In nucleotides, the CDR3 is TGCGCCAGCAGTGAGTCGCGGCGGAGCACAGATACGCAGTATTTT. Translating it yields CASSESRRSTDTQYF.

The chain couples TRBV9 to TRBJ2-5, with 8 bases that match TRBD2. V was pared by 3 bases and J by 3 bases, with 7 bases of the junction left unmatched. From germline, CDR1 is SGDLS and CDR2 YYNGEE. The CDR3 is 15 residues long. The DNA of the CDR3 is TGTGCCAGCAGCGCAGCCCGGGGGGGCGAAGAGACCCAGTACTTC. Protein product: CASSAARGGEETQYF.